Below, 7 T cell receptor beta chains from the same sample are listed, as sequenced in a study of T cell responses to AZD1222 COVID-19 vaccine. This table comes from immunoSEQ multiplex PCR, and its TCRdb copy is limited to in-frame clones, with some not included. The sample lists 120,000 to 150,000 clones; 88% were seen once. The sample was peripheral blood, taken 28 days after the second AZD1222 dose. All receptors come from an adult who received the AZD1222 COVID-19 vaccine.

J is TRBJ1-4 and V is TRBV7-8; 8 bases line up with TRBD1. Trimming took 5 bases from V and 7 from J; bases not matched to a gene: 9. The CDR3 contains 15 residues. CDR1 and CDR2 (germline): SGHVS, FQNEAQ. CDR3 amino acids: CASSLLGQEGEKLFF. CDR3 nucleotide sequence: TGTGCCAGCAGCCTCCTGGGACAGGAAGGTGAAAAACTGTTTTTT.

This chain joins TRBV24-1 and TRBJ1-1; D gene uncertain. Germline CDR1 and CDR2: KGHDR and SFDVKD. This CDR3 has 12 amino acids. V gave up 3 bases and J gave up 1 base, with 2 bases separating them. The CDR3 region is CATSDPNTEAFF. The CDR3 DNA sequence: TGTGCCACCAGTGATCCGAACACTGAAGCTTTCTTT.

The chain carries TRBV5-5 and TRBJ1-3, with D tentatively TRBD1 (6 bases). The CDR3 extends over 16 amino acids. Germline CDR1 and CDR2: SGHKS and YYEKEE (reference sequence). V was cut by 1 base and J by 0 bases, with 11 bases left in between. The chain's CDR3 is CASSLRGASSGNTIYF. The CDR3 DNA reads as TGTGCCAGCAGCTTGCGGGGGGCGAGCTCTGGAAACACCATATATTTT.

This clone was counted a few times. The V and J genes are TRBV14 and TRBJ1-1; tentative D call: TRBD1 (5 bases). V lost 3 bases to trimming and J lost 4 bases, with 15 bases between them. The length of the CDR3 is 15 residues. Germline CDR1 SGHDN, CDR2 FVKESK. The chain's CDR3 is CASSHRGGGSTEAFF. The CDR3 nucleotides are TGTGCCAGCAGCCACCGGGGGGGAGGGTCCACTGAAGCTTTCTTT.

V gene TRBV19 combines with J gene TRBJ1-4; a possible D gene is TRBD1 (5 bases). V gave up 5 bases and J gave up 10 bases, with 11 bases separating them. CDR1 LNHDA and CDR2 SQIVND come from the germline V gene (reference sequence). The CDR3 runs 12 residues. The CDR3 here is CASSPDGTKLFF. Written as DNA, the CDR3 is TGTGCCAGTAGTCCGGATGGGACAAAACTGTTTTTT.

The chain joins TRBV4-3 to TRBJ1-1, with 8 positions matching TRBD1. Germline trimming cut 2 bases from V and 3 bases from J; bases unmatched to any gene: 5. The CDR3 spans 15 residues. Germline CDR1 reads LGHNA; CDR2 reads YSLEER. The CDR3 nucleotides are TGCGCCAGCAGCCAAACAGGGGGAGTGGACACTGAAGCTTTCTTT. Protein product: CASSQTGGVDTEAFF.

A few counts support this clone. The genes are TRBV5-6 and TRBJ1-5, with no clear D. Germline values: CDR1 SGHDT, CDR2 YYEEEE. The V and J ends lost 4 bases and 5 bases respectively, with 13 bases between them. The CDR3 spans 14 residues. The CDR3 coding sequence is TGTGCCAGCAGCCTAGCAAGTATCGATCAGCCCCAGCATTTT. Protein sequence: CASSLASIDQPQHF.